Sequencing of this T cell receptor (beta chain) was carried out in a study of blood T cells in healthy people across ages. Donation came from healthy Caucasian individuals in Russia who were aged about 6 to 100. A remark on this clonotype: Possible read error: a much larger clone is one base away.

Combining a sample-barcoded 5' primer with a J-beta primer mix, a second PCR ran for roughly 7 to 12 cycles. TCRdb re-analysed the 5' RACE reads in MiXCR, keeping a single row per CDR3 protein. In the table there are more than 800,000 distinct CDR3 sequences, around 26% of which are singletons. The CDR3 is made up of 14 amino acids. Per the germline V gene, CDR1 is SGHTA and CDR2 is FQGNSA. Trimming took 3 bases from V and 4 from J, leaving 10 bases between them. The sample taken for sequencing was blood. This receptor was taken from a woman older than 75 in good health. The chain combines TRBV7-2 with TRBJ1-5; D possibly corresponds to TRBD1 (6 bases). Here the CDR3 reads CASSLDSRNQPQHF. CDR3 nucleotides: TGTGCCAGCAGCTTGGACAGTCGGAATCAGCCCCAGCATTTT.